This TCR beta chain was profiled in a study of identical twins (dated by TCRdb to between 2015 and 2016). For the study in its entirety: TCR alpha and beta repertoires from monozygotic twins, unrelated adults of various ages and cord blood were deep-sequenced to test whether fetal clonotypes persist. To rule out contamination, the twin experiments were replicated at different times with different library preparation protocols. Overall study results and their limits: In monozygotic twins, recombination models systematically underestimated out-of-frame TCR alpha sharing, but the models matched the sharing seen between unrelated individuals. Because the same donors could not be followed over many years, conclusions were based on cross-sectional statistical analysis. The excess sharing between twins in beta out-of-frame sequences was weaker because fewer shared sequences reduced the signal-to-noise ratio. Fewer insertions were carried by abundant cord blood beta clonotypes, a similar but weaker trend appeared in young adult naive repertoires, and no such trend appeared in memory repertoires. Compared with coincidental sharing between unrelated individuals, out-of-frame TCR alpha sequences shared between twins showed an excess of sequences with low generation probability. Zero-insertion analyses could be partly confounded by invariant T cells such as MAIT and iNKT, although diverse VJ usage argued against such confounding for most clonotypes.

The CDR3 goes from the cysteine to the phenylalanine over 14 residues. This entry keeps only the CDR3 DNA: 42 bases, framed from base 1. Compared with germline, V lacks 5 bases and J lacks 7 bases; bases without a gene match: 10. CDR1 and CDR2 were assigned from the germline V gene (reference sequence) as DFQATT and SNEGSKA. Every donor in the study was a healthy Caucasian. The twin cohort comprised three pairs of female monozygotic twins, all aged about 18 to 30 years. Positive isolation kits from Invitrogen were used to isolate the CD4+ and CD8+ T cell populations. Only a few counts were recorded for this clonotype. What antigen it recognizes has not been identified. Per-base qualities were not stored, and no clone one base away is much larger. The library was produced with 5' RACE. The instrument given in TCRdb is Illumina HiSeq 2000. Template switching added a universal primer binding site, and the final cDNA carried a unique molecular identifier that allowed TCR cDNA molecules to be counted accurately. First-strand cDNA for TCR alpha and beta chains was synthesized from specific primers in the conserved constant-segment region. Each cDNA library was double barcoded, with a SMART-Mk sample barcode plus Illumina barcodes, to control for contamination. TruSeq adapter sequences, together with Illumina sample barcodes, were added in two successive PCR steps. TCR alpha and beta cDNA libraries were sequenced on the Illumina HiSeq platform with custom primers. For the original study's pipeline: MiGEC processed the raw reads to extract unique molecular identifiers, while MiXCR was used to determine the CDR3 positions. Recombination models were inferred per individual with the repgenHMM and IGoR tools using an EM algorithm. The tcR package in R was used for shared clonotype analysis, with sharing normalized by the product of cloneset sizes. To study raw recombination free of thymic and clonal selection effects, out-of-frame nonproductive sequences were analyzed. TCRdb trimmed the raw reads at Q25, called clones with MiXCR and kept productive beta chains. Records with the same CDR3 protein are collapsed into one entry carrying the most frequent genes and DNA. TCRdb, not the authors, supplied the V and J calls. The sample table shows just over 500,000 distinct CDR3 sequences, and roughly a fifth are seen once. Under 0.95% of the sample is held by the ten biggest clonotypes.

These data also featured in a second study, about T cells expressing NK-cell markers. The second publication reports: Eight or nine donors provided sorted CD3+CD56+NKG2C+, CD3+CD56+NKG2C- and CD3+CD56-NKG2C+ T-cell subsets, whose TCR beta-chain repertoires were profiled. Among the eight sequenced donors, seven were HCMV-seropositive and one was HCMV-seronegative. In several experiments an anti-gammadeltaTCR antibody was added to restrict sorting to alphabetaTCR-expressing T cells. In more than 5 donors, the dominant CD3+CD56+NKG2C+ clonotypes were found to rank among the top 10 CD8+ clonotypes and to make up roughly 1.0-7.0% of CD8+ T cells. Those dominant clonotypes were again the most abundant among CD3+CD56-NKG2C+ cells in a handful of donors, at about 25-65%. It remained unclear whether the expanded NKG2C-expressing T cell clones were specific for HCMV antigens. Randomly selected healthy volunteers, three men and five women, were used as the eight sequenced donors. HCMV serostatus was determined by detecting HCMV-specific IgG in serum with a commercial ELISA kit. MIGEC was used to demultiplex reads and group reads by UMI, and MiTCR was used to assemble and quantify clonotypes. To exclude erroneous sequences, only TCR cDNA sequences supported by at least two reads were retained. The tcR package was used for downstream repertoire analysis, with clonotypes matched between fractions based on CDR3 nucleotide sequence plus V segment. VDJmatch was used to annotate antigen specificity against VDJdb, with one amino acid substitution in CDR3 allowed.

The source of this sequence is a woman aged 18-29 years in good health. The specimen sequenced was CD4+ T cells sorted from blood. This chain is built from TRBV20-1 and TRBJ1-4; 7 bases in between match TRBD1. The CDR3 corresponds to CSAGRHPGGEKLFF. The DNA reads TGCAGTGCTGGGAGACATCCAGGGGGTGAAAAACTGTTTTTT.